One sample yielded the 3 T cell receptor beta chains listed below, sequenced in a study of blood T cell repertoires in COVID-19. Here immunoSEQ multiplex PCR was the method, and the copy in TCRdb shows in-frame clones only, minus some. Of 300,000 or so clones in the sample, about 88% are singletons; the top ten hold 2% to 3%. Sequences were obtained from PBMCs or T cells enriched from blood (not recorded which). Receptors originate from a man in his sixties who had recovered from COVID-19.

The J gene is TRBJ2-1, the V gene TRBV10-1; 14 bases match TRBD2. Looked up from germline, CDR1 is WNHNN and CDR2 is SYGVQD (reference sequence). The CDR3 totals 16 residues. Germline trimming cut 0 bases from V and 9 bases from J; bases unmatched to any gene: 4. This CDR3 is CASSESTSGRAAEQFF. CDR3 nucleotide sequence: TGCGCCAGCAGTGAGTCGACTAGCGGGAGGGCCGCTGAGCAGTTCTTC.

The gene calls are TRBV11-2 and TRBJ2-5, with TRBD2 matching 9 bases. The CDR3 runs to 16 residues. Per the germline V gene, CDR1 is SGHAT and CDR2 is FQNNGV. V lost 5 bases and J lost 1; bases outside the gene matches: 8. Here the CDR3 DNA reads TGTGCCAGCAGCCTGGGGGCTAGCGGGGTCCAAGAGACCCAGTACTTC. Protein product: CASSLGASGVQETQYF.

The rearrangement uses TRBV11-1 and TRBJ1-3; weak D call: TRBD1 (5 bases). V was pared by 5 bases and J by 4 bases, with 12 bases between. Germline CDR1 and CDR2: SGHAT and FQDESV (reference sequence). The CDR3 loop spans 14 amino acids. This chain's CDR3 is CASSLPGYGNTIYF. The DNA of the CDR3 is TGTGCCAGCAGCCTACCAGGGTACGGAAACACCATATATTTT.